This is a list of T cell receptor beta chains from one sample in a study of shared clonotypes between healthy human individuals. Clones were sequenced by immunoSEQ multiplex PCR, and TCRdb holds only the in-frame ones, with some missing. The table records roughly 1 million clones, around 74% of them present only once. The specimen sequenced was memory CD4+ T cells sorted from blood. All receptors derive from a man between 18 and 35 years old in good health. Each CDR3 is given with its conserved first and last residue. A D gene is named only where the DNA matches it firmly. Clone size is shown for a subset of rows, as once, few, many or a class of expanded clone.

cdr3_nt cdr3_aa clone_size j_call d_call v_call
TGCAGCGTTATGCACTCCTACGAGCAGTACTTC CSVMHSYEQYF NA TRBJ2-7 NA TRBV29-1
TGTGCCAGCAGTTTTGGACAGGGATTGAACACTGAAGCTTTCTTT CASSFGQGLNTEAFF NA TRBJ1-1 TRBD1 TRBV28
TGCGCCAGCAGCCCTCGGGCGGGAGAGGGGACAGATACGCAGTATTTT CASSPRAGEGTDTQYF NA TRBJ2-3 TRBD2 TRBV5-1
TGTGCCAGTAGTATAAATGACAGGGATTACGAGCAGTACTTC CASSINDRDYEQYF NA TRBJ2-7 TRBD1 TRBV19
TGCGCCAGCAGTAGGTTAGCGGGATCCAGGGAGACCCAGTACTTC CASSRLAGSRETQYF NA TRBJ2-5 TRBD2 TRBV10-1
TGTGCCACCCCAGCGGGGAACGGCTATGGCTACACCTTC CATPAGNGYGYTF NA TRBJ1-2 NA TRBV28
TGTGCCAGCATTTCGGGAGATACGCAGTATTTT CASISGDTQYF few TRBJ2-3 NA TRBV6-6
TGTGCCAGCAAAACTAGCGGACCAGATACGCAGTATTTT CASKTSGPDTQYF NA TRBJ2-3 TRBD2 TRBV7-9
TGCGCCAGCAGCCAACAATTGGGACAGGGTTCAACTAATGAAAAACTGTTTTTT CASSQQLGQGSTNEKLFF NA TRBJ1-4 TRBD1 TRBV4-1
TGTGCCTGGAGCTCTCAGGGCCCGAACACTGAAGCTTTCTTT CAWSSQGPNTEAFF NA TRBJ1-1 NA TRBV30
TGTGCCAGCAGCGCTAGCGGGGGTAACACCGGGGAGCTGTTTTTT CASSASGGNTGELFF NA TRBJ2-2 TRBD2 TRBV9
TGCGCCAGCAGTCAGGACGGCTATGGCTACACCTTC CASSQDGYGYTF once TRBJ1-2 NA TRBV10-2
TGTGCCAGCAGCCTTGGACCCTCTGGGTATACGCAGTATTTT CASSLGPSGYTQYF NA TRBJ2-3 NA TRBV7-3
TGCGCCAGCAGCCAAGGAAATGGGGGGAGTGAAAAACTGTTTTTT CASSQGNGGSEKLFF once TRBJ1-4 NA TRBV4-3
TGTGCCAGCGGCGCAACAGGGGGAGCTGGCTACACCTTC CASGATGGAGYTF NA TRBJ1-2 TRBD1 TRBV2
TGTGCCAGCACCTTGGGAGGTTACTATGGCTACACCTTC CASTLGGYYGYTF few TRBJ1-2 NA TRBV9